This record concerns one T cell receptor beta chain sequence. The target antigen is unknown. These data come from a study of lymphopenia after photon versus proton radiotherapy. The study, taken as a whole, reports: After lymphocyte nadir, photon-treated repertoires showed oligoclonal expansion, especially CD8+ Temra.

Clones were read by immunoSEQ multiplex PCR, and TCRdb kept only the in-frame ones, dropping some. Among approximately 65,000 clones listed, around 87% were seen once. Per the germline V gene, CDR1 is WNHNN and CDR2 is SYGVQD (reference sequence). The CDR3 is 13 residues long. Trimming stripped 0 bases from V and 3 bases from J, with 6 bases between. The chain joins TRBV10-1 to TRBJ2-7, with no clear D. The TCR sequence derives from a man older than 75 with esophageal cancer. The source was peripheral blood, collected from a patient treated with proton-based radiotherapy. CDR3 sequence (DNA): TGCGCCAGCAGTGAGTCGGGTCGCTACGAGCAGTACTTC. Translation: CASSESGRYEQYF.